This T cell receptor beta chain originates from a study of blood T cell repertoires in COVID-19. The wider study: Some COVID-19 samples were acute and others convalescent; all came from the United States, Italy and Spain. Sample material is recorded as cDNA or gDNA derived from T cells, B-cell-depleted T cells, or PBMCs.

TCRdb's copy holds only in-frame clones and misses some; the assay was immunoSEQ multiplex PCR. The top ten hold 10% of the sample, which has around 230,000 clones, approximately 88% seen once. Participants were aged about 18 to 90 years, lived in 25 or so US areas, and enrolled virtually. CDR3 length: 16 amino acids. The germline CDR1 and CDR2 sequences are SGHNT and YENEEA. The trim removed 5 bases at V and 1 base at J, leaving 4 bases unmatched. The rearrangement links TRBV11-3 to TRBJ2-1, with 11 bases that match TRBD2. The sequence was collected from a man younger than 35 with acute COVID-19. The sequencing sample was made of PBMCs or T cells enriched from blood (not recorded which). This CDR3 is CASSPTSGISYNEQFF. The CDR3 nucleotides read TGTGCCAGCAGCCCGACTAGCGGGATTTCCTACAATGAGCAGTTCTTC.